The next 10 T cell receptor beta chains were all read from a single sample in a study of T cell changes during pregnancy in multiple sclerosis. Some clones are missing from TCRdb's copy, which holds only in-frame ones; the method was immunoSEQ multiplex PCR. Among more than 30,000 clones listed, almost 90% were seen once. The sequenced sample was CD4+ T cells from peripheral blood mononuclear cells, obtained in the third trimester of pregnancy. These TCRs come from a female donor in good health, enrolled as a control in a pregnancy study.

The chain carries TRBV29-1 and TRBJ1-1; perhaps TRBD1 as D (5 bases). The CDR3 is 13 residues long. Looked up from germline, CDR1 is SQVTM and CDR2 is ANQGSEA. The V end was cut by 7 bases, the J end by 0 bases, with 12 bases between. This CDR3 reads CSGGGTLNTEAFF. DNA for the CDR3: TGCAGCGGGGGGGGGACTTTGAACACTGAAGCTTTCTTT.

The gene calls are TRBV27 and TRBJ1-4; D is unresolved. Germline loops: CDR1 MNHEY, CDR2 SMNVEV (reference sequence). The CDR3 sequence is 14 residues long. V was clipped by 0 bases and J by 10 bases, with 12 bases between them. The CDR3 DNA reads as TGTGCCAGCAGTTTATCTTGGGAGGGCGGAAAACTGTTTTTT. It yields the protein CASSLSWEGGKLFF.

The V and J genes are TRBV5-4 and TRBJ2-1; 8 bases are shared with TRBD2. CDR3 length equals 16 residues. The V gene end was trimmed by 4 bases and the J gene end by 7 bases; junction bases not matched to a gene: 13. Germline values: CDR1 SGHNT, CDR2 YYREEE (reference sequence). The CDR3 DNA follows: TGTGCCAGCAGCGACCCCCCGGCGGGAGGTCGGAATGAGCAGTTCTTC. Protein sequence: CASSDPPAGGRNEQFF.

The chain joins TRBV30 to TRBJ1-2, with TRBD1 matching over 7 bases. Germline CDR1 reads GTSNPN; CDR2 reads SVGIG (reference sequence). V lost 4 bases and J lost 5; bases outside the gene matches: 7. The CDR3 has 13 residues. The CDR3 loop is CAWTRDRTYGYTF. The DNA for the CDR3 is TGTGCCTGGACCCGGGACAGAACTTATGGCTACACCTTC.

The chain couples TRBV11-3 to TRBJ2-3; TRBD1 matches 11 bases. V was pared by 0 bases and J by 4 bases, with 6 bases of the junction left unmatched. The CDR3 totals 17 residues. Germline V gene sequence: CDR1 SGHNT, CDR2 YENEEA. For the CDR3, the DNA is TGTGCCAGCAGCTTAGACTGGACAGGGGGCAGGCCAGATACGCAGTATTTT. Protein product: CASSLDWTGGRPDTQYF. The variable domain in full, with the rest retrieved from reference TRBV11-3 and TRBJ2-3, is EAGVVQSPRYKIIEKKQPVAFWCNPISGHNTLYWYLQNLGQGPELLIRYENEEAVDDSQLPKDRFSAERLKGVDSTLKIQPAELGDSAVYLCASSLDWTGGRPDTQYFGPGTRLTVL.

CDR3 DNA: TGTGCCAGTAGTAGAATTGGACAACCTACATCAATTAGCACTGAAGCTTTCTTT. Translating it yields CASSRIGQPTSISTEAFF. V and J are TRBV19 and TRBJ1-1; perhaps TRBD1 as D (5 bases). Trimming pared 4 bases from V and 4 bases from J, leaving 25 bases between. CDR1 LNHDA and CDR2 SQIVND come from the germline V gene (reference sequence). This CDR3 is built from 18 residues.

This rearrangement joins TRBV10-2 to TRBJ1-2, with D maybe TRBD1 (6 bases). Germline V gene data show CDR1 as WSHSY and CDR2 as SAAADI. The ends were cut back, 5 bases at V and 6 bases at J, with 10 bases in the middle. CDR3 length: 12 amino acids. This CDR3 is CASSYSGDGYTF. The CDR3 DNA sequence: TGCGCCAGCAGTTATTCAGGGGATGGCTACACCTTC.

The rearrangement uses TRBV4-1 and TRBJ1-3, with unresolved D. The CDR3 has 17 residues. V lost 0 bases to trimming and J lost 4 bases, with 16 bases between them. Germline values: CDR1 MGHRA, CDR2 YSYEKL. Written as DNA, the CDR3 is TGCGCCAGCAGCCAAGATATAACAGCCCGAGGGGGAAACACCATATATTTT. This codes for CASSQDITARGGNTIYF.

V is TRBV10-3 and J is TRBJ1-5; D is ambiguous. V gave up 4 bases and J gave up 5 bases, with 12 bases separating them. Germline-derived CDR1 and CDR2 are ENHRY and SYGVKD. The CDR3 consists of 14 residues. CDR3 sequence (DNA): TGTGCCATCAGTGGGGCTGGGAGGTATCAGCCCCAGCATTTT. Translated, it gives CAISGAGRYQPQHF.

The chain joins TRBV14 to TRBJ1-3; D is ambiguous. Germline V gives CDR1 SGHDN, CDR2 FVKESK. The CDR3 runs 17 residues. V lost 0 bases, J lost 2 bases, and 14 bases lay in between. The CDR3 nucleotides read TGTGCCAGCAGCCAAGACCCGGGAGTACGGGCTGGAAACACCATATATTTT. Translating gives CASSQDPGVRAGNTIYF.